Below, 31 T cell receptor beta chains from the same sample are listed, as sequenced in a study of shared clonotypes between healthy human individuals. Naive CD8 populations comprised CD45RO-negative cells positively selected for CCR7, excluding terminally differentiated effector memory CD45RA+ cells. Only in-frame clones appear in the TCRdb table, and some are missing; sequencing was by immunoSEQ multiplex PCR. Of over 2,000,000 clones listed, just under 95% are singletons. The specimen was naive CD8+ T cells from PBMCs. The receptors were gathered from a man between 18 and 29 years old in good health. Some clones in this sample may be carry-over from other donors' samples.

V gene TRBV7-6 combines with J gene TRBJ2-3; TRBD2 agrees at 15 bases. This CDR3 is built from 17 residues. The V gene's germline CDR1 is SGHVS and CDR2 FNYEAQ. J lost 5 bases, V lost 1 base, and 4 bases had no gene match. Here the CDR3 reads CASSLGTSGRAVDTQYF. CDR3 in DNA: TGTGCCAGCAGCTTAGGGACTAGCGGGAGGGCCGTAGATACGCAGTATTTT.

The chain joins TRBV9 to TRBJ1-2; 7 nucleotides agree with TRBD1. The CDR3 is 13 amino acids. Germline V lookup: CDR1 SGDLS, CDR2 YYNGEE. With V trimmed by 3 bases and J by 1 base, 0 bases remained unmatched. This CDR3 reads CASSDRGNYGYTF. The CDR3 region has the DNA TGTGCCAGCAGCGACAGGGGTAACTATGGCTACACCTTC.

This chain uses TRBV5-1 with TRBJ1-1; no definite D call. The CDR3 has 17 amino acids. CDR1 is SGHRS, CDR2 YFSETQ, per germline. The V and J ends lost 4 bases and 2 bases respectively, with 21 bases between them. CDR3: CASSPGGMVRYNTEAFF. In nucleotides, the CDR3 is TGCGCCAGCAGCCCTGGCGGGATGGTTCGGTATAACACTGAAGCTTTCTTT.

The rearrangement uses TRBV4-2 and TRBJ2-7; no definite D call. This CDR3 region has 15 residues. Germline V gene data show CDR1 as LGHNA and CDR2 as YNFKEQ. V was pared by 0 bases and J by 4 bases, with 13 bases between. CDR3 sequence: CASSQENGPWYEQYF. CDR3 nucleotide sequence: TGTGCCAGCAGCCAAGAGAACGGTCCTTGGTACGAGCAGTACTTC.

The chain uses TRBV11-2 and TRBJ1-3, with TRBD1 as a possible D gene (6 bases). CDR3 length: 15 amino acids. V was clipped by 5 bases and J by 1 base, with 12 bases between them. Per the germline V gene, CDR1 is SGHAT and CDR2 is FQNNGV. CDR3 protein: CASSIARGSGNTIYF. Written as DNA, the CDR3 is TGTGCCAGCAGCATCGCTAGGGGGTCTGGAAACACCATATATTTT.

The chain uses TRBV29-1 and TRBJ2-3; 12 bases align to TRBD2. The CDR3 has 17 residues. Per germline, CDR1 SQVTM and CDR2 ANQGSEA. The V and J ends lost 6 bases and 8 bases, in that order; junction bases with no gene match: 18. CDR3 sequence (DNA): TGCAGCGTCACCCCAGGCCCGGGACTAGCGGGTGAGGGTACGCAGTATTTT. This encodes CSVTPGPGLAGEGTQYF.

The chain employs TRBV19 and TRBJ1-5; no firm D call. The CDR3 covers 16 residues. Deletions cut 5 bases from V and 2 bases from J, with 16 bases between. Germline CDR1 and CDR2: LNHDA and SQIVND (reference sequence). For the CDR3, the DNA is TGTGCCAGTAGTGCACCTTTACTGGGAGGCAATCAGCCCCAGCATTTT. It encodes CASSAPLLGGNQPQHF.

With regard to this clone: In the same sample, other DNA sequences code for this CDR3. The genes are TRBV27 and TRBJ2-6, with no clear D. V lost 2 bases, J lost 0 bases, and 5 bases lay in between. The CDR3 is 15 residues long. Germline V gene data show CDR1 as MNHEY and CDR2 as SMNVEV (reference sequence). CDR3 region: CASSLGVSGANVLTF. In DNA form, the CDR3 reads TGTGCCAGCAGTTTAGGGGTCTCTGGGGCCAACGTCCTGACTTTC.

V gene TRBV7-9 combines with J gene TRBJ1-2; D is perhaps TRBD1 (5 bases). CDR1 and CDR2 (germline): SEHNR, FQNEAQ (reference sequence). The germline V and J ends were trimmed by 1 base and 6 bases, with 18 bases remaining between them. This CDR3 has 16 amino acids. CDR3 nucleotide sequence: TGTGCCAGCAGCTTAGGATCGGGACTGGGCGGGGATGGCTACACCTTC. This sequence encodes CASSLGSGLGGDGYTF.

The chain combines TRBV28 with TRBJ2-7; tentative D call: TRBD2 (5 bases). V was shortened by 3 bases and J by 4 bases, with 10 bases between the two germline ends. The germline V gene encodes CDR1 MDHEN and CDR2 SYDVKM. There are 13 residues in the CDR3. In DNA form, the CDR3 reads TGTGCCAGCAGTTTCGGGAAACGTTACGAGCAGTACTTC. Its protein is CASSFGKRYEQYF.

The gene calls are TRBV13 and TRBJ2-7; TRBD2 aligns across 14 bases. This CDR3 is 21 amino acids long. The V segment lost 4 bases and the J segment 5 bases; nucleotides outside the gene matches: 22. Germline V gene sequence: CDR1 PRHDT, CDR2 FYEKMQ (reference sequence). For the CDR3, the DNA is TGTGCCAGCAGCTCGCAACCCCCGGGACTAGCGGGAGAAATAACCGCAAACGAGCAGTACTTC. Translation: CASSSQPPGLAGEITANEQYF.

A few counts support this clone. The CDR3 region has the DNA TGTGCCATCTCTGTATCCGGCTTGGGGGACACTGAAGCTTTCTTT. It translates to CAISVSGLGDTEAFF. The chain carries TRBV6-5 and TRBJ1-1, with D perhaps TRBD1 (5 bases). The CDR3 extends over 15 amino acids. Per germline, CDR1 MNHEY and CDR2 SVGAGI. The V end lost 10 bases, the J end lost 3 bases, and 21 bases lay between the germline ends.

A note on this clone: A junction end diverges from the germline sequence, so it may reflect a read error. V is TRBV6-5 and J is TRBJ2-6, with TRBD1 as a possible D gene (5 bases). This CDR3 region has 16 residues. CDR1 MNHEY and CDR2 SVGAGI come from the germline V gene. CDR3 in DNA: TGTGCCAGCAGTTACGTTCAGGGCCCTGGCGCCAACGTCCTGACTTTC. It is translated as CASSYVQGPGANVLTF.

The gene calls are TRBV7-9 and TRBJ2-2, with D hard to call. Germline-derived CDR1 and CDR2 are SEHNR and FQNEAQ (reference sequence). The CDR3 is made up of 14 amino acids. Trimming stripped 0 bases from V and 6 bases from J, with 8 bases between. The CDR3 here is CASSLAISSGELFF. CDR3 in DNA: TGTGCCAGCAGCTTAGCCATTAGTTCCGGGGAGCTGTTTTTT. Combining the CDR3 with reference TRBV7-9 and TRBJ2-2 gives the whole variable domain DTGVSQNPRHKITKRGQNVTFRCDPISEHNRLYWYRQTLGQGPEFLTYFQNEAQLEKSRLLSDRFSAERPKGSFSTLEIQRTEQGDSAMYLCASSLAISSGELFFGEGSRLTVL.

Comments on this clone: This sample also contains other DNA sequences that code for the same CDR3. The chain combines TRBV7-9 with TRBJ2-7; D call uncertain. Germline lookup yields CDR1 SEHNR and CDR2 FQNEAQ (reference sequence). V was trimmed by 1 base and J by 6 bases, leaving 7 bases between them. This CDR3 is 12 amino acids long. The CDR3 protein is CASSLGSSEQYF. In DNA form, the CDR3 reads TGTGCCAGCAGCTTAGGCAGCTCCGAGCAGTACTTC.

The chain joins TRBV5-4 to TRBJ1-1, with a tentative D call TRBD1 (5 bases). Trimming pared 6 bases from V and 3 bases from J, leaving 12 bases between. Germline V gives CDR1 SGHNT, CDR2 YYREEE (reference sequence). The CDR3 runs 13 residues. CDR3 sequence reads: CASNWGFDTEAFF. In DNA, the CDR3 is TGTGCCAGCAACTGGGGGTTCGACACTGAAGCTTTCTTT. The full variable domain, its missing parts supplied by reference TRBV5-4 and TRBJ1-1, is ETGVTQSPTHLIKTRGQQVTLRCSSQSGHNTVSWYQQALGQGPQFIFQYYREEENGRGNFPPRFSGLQFPNYSSELNVNALELDDSALYLCASNWGFDTEAFFGQGTRLTVV.

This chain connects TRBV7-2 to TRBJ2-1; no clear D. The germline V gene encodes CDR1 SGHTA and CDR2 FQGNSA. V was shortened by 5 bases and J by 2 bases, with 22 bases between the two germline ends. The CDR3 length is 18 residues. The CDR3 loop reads CASSAPSSLGPAYNEQFF. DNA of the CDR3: TGTGCCAGCAGCGCCCCCTCGTCGCTCGGACCTGCCTACAATGAGCAGTTCTTC.

In DNA form, the CDR3 reads TGTGCCAGCAGTATAGCGCGGGGTAATGAAAAACTGTTTTTT. Protein sequence: CASSIARGNEKLFF. The gene calls are TRBV28 and TRBJ1-4; no clear D. The germline CDR1 and CDR2 sequences are MDHEN and SYDVKM. The CDR3 sequence is 14 residues long. Trimming left V 5 bases short and J 4 bases short, with 11 bases between.

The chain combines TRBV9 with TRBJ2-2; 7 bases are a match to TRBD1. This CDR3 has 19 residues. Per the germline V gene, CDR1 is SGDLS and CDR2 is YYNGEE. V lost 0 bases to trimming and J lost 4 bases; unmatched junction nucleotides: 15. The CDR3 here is CASSVEARAQGWFTGELFF. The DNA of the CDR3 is TGTGCCAGCAGCGTAGAGGCAAGGGCACAGGGGTGGTTCACCGGGGAGCTGTTTTTT.

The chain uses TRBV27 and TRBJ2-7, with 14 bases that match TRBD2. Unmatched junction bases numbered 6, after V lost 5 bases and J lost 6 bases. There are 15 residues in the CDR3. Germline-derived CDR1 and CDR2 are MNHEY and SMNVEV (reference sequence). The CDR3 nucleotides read TGTGCCAGCAGTCCTGGGACTAGCGGGAGTTTCGAGCAGTACTTC. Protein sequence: CASSPGTSGSFEQYF.

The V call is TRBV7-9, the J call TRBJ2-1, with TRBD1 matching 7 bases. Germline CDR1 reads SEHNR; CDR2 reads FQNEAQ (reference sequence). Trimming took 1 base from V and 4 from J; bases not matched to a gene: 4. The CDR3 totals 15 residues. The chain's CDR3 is CASSLGDREYNEQFF. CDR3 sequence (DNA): TGTGCCAGCAGCTTAGGTGACAGGGAGTACAATGAGCAGTTCTTC.

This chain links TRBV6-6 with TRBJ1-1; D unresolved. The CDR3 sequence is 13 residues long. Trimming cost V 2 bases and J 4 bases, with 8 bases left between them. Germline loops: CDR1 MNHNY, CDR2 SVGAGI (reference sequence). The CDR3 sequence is CASSYEGSTEAFF. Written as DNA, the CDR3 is TGTGCCAGCAGTTACGAGGGCAGCACTGAAGCTTTCTTT.

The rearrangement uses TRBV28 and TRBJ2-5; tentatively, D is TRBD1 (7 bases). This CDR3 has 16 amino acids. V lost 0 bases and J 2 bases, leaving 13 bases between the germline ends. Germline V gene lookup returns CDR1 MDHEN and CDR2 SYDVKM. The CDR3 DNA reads TGTGCCAGCAGTTTATGGGCAGGGGGGCGGCAAGAGACCCAGTACTTC. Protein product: CASSLWAGGRQETQYF.

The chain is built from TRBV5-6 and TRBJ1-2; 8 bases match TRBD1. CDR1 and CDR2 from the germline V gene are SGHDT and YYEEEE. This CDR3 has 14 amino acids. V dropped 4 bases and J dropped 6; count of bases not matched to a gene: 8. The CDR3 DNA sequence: TGTGCCAGCAGCGGTGGACAGGGTGGTGATGGCTACACCTTC. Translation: CASSGGQGGDGYTF.

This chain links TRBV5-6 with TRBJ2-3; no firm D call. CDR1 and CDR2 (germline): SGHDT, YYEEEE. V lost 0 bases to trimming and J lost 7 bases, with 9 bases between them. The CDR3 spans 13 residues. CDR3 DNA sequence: TGTGCCAGCAGCTTGGCCGGCGACTATACGCAGTATTTT. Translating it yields CASSLAGDYTQYF.

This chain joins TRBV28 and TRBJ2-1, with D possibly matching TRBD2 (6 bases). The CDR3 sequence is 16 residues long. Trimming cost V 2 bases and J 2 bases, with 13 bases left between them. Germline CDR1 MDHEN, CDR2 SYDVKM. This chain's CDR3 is CASSLGRRGTYNEQFF. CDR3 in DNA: TGTGCCAGCAGTTTAGGCCGGCGGGGAACCTACAATGAGCAGTTCTTC.

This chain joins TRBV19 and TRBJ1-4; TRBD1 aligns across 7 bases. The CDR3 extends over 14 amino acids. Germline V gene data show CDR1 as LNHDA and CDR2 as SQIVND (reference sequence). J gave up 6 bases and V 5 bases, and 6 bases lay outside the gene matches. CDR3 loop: CASSLFTGDEKLFF. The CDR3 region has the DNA TGTGCCAGTAGTCTCTTTACAGGGGATGAAAAACTGTTTTTT.

The CDR3 bases are TGTGCCAGCGGGACAGGGGCTCTGGTGGCCAACGTCCTGACTTTC. Amino acid sequence: CASGTGALVANVLTF. The V and J genes are TRBV7-3 and TRBJ2-6, with 10 bases identical to TRBD1. The germline CDR1 and CDR2 sequences are SGHTA and FQGTGA. V lost 8 bases and J lost 6; bases outside the gene matches: 7. The CDR3 covers 15 residues.

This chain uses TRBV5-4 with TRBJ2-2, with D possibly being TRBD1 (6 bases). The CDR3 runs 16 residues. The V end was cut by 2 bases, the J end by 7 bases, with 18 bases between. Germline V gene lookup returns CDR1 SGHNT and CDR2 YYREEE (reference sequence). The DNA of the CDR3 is TGTGCCAGCAGCTTCTTTGGGGGCTTAAGTGGCGGGGAGCTGTTTTTT. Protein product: CASSFFGGLSGGELFF.

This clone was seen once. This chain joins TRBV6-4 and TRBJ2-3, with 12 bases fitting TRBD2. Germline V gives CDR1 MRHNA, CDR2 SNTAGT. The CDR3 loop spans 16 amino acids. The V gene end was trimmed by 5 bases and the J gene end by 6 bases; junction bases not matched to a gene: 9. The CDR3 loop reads CASSPRLAGVGDTQYF. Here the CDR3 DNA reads TGTGCCAGCAGTCCAAGACTAGCGGGAGTAGGGGATACGCAGTATTTT.

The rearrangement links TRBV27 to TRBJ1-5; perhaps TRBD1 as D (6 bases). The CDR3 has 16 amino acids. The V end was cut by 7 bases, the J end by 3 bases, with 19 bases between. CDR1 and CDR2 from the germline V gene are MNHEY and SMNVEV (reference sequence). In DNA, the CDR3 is TGTGCCAGCACCCGTCTCCCGGGGGCCCCCAATCAGCCCCAGCATTTT. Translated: CASTRLPGAPNQPQHF.